In this sample, the clone carrying this T cell receptor beta chain turned up many times. The record originates from a study of blood T cell repertoires in COVID-19. Study at large: T cells, B-cell-depleted T cells, or PBMCs provided the cDNA or gDNA that served as material.

Clones were read by immunoSEQ multiplex PCR, and TCRdb kept only the in-frame ones, dropping some. The sample lists 250,000 to 400,000 clones; roughly nine tenths were seen once. Germline V gene sequence: CDR1 MNHEY, CDR2 SVGEGT. After removal of 2 bases from V and 3 bases from J, the junction contained 0 bases not matched to a gene. CDR3 length: 14 residues. Sequencing used PBMCs or T cells enriched from blood (not recorded which). This TCR derives from a man in his sixties who had recovered from COVID-19. The chain couples TRBV6-2 or TRBV6-3 to TRBJ2-7, with TRBD1 matching over 11 bases. The CDR3 region is CASSYGTGGYEQYF. DNA of the CDR3: TGTGCCAGCAGTTACGGGACAGGGGGCTACGAGCAGTACTTC.